The 22 T cell receptor beta chains below all came from one sample that was sequenced in a study of T cells after yellow fever vaccination. Each CDR3 protein is one row after TCRdb ran MiXCR on the 5' RACE reads. The sample has around 350,000 distinct CDR3 sequences; roughly 11% are singletons. The source was PBMCs, collected on the day of the first yellow fever vaccination. Source of these receptors: a man aged 18 to 30 who received the YFV17D yellow fever vaccine.

This clonotype has at least ten counts. The chain has TRBV5-1 and TRBJ2-1; tentatively, D is TRBD1 (5 bases). Trimming stripped 4 bases from V and 5 bases from J, with 19 bases between. In germline, CDR1 is SGHRS, CDR2 YFSETQ. The CDR3 has 16 residues. The CDR3 is CASSVEKYPGNNEQFF. The CDR3 nucleotides read TGCGCCAGCAGCGTAGAAAAGTATCCAGGGAACAATGAGCAGTTCTTC.

This clonotype has just a few counts. This chain uses TRBV6-5 with TRBJ2-5; D may be TRBD2 (5 bases). The V end lost 5 bases, the J end lost 4 bases, and 20 bases lay between the germline ends. This CDR3 comprises 16 residues. Per the germline V gene, CDR1 is MNHEY and CDR2 is SVGAGI. CDR3 sequence: CASSILQTGNRETQYF. The CDR3 DNA reads as TGTGCCAGCAGTATACTCCAAACGGGGAACCGAGAGACCCAGTACTTC.

The V and J genes are TRBV12-3 or TRBV12-4 and TRBJ1-2; perhaps TRBD1 as D (5 bases). This CDR3 contains 14 residues. V was clipped by 3 bases and J by 2 bases, with 10 bases between them. This chain's CDR3 is CASSLEGPNYGYTF. DNA of the CDR3: TGTGCCAGCAGTTTGGAGGGACCGAACTATGGCTACACCTTC.

There are many counts of this clonotype. This chain connects TRBV10-3 to TRBJ2-3; D not certain. V was pared by 2 bases and J by 4 bases, with 16 bases between. The CDR3 consists of 16 residues. Germline V gene data show CDR1 as ENHRY and CDR2 as SYGVKD. CDR3 amino acids: CAISELGQLESDTQYF. The CDR3 region has the DNA TGTGCCATCAGTGAGCTGGGTCAGCTCGAGTCAGATACGCAGTATTTT.

In this sample, this clonotype turned up a few times. This chain connects TRBV29-1 to TRBJ2-3; 9 nucleotides align to TRBD2. CDR1 is SQVTM and CDR2 is ANQGSEA in the germline V gene. There are 14 residues in the CDR3. V shed 3 bases and J 1 base; nucleotides not matched to a gene: 2. For the CDR3, the DNA is TGCAGCGTTGACCCTAGCGGGGGCACAGATACGCAGTATTTT. Translated, it gives CSVDPSGGTDTQYF.

The rearrangement links TRBV5-1 to TRBJ1-2, with D perhaps matching TRBD1 (6 bases). The germline V and J ends were trimmed by 2 bases and 2 bases, with 13 bases remaining between them. This CDR3 is 15 amino acids long. Germline V gives CDR1 SGHRS, CDR2 YFSETQ. CDR3 in amino acids: CASSFGQLPNYGYTF. The CDR3 DNA sequence: TGCGCCAGCAGCTTCGGACAGCTTCCCAACTATGGCTACACCTTC.

This clonotype has only a few counts. V gene TRBV12-3 or TRBV12-4 combines with J gene TRBJ2-2; D gene uncertain. The V gene lost 5 bases and the J gene lost 4 bases, with 14 bases spanning the gap. This CDR3 contains 15 residues. The CDR3 DNA is TGTGCCAGCAGTACCCTTATGGTGAGCACCGGGGAGCTGTTTTTT. This encodes CASSTLMVSTGELFF.

This clonotype was counted many times. V gene TRBV15 combines with J gene TRBJ2-3; the D is unclear. V was cut by 0 bases and J by 6 bases, with 16 bases left in between. The CDR3 spans 16 residues. Germline CDR1 LNHNV, CDR2 YYDKDF (reference sequence). The CDR3 is CATSRDRGYSVDTQYF. CDR3 bases: TGTGCCACCAGCAGAGATCGAGGTTATAGTGTGGATACGCAGTATTTT. The variable domain in full, completed from reference TRBV15 and TRBJ2-3, reads DAMVIQNPRYQVTQFGKPVTLSCSQTLNHNVMYWYQQKSSQAPKLLFHYYDKDFNNEADTPDNFQSRRPNTSFCFLDIRSPGLGDTAMYLCATSRDRGYSVDTQYFGPGTRLTVL.

This clonotype showed up just a few times. The chain is built from TRBV3-1 and TRBJ2-7, with no clear D. This CDR3 region has 12 residues. The germline gives CDR1 LGHDT, CDR2 YNNKEL (reference sequence). The V and J ends lost 1 base and 4 bases respectively, with 5 bases between them. CDR3 in amino acids: CASSQAFYEQYV. Written as DNA, the CDR3 is TGTGCCAGCAGCCAAGCTTTTTACGAGCAGTACGTC.

The rearrangement uses TRBV29-1 and TRBJ2-6; D is possibly TRBD1 (5 bases). Germline lookup yields CDR1 SQVTM and CDR2 ANQGSEA. V lost 5 bases to trimming and J lost 4 bases, with 12 bases between them. The CDR3 covers 14 residues. The CDR3 reads CSVSSRAGANVLTF. The CDR3, as DNA: TGCAGCGTTTCTTCCAGGGCCGGGGCCAACGTCCTGACTTTC.

This rearrangement joins TRBV13 to TRBJ1-6; possibly TRBD1 for D (6 bases). V was shortened by 4 bases and J by 8 bases, with 18 bases between the two germline ends. Germline V lookup: CDR1 PRHDT, CDR2 FYEKMQ (reference sequence). The CDR3 loop spans 16 amino acids. Here the CDR3 DNA reads TGTGCCAGCAGCTCGAGACCGGACAGTCCATATTCACCCCTCCACTTT. Amino acids: CASSSRPDSPYSPLHF. Filled out from reference TRBV13 and TRBJ1-6, the complete variable domain reads AAGVIQSPRHLIKEKRETATLKCYPIPRHDTVYWYQQGPGQDPQFLISFYEKMQSDKGSIPDRFSAQQFSDYHSELNMSSLELGDSALYFCASSSRPDSPYSPLHFGNGTRLTVT.

This chain links TRBV7-2 with TRBJ2-5, with a weak D call TRBD2 (7 bases). CDR3 length equals 15 residues. The ends were cut back, 10 bases at V and 5 bases at J, with 23 bases in the middle. Looked up from germline, CDR1 is SGHTA and CDR2 is FQGNSA. CDR3 nucleotide sequence: TGTGCCACCCGAAAGGGGGGGGCCGCGATGGAGACCCAGTACTTC. Its translation: CATRKGGAAMETQYF.

The chain carries TRBV11-3 and TRBJ2-1; 8 nucleotides align to TRBD2. Germline CDR1 and CDR2: SGHNT and YENEEA. J lost 2 bases, V lost 5 bases, and 5 bases had no gene match. This CDR3 has 15 residues. The CDR3: CASSHAGGTYNEQFF. CDR3 nucleotides: TGTGCCAGCAGCCACGCGGGGGGAACCTACAATGAGCAGTTCTTC.

The chain uses TRBV20-1 and TRBJ2-3; tentative D call: TRBD2 (6 bases). CDR1 and CDR2 from the germline V gene are DFQATT and SNEGSKA (reference sequence). The CDR3 sequence is 12 residues long. DNA for the CDR3: TGCAGAGCGGGCACTAGCACAGATACGCAGTATTTT. As protein: CRAGTSTDTQYF.

V and J are TRBV5-1 and TRBJ2-1; unclear D gene. The length of the CDR3 is 16 residues. Germline lookup yields CDR1 SGHRS and CDR2 YFSETQ. V was cut by 4 bases and J by 2 bases, with 16 bases left in between. The CDR3 loop is CASSRALGATYNEQFF. CDR3 bases: TGCGCCAGCAGCCGGGCCCTAGGTGCCACCTACAATGAGCAGTTCTTC. The whole variable domain, filled in from reference TRBV5-1 and TRBJ2-1, reads KAGVTQTPRYLIKTRGQQVTLSCSPISGHRSVSWYQQTPGQGLQFLFEYFSETQRNKGNFPGRFSGRQFSNSRSEMNVSTLELGDSALYLCASSRALGATYNEQFFGPGTRLTVL.

V and J are TRBV5-4 and TRBJ2-2; 7 bases map to TRBD1. Looked up from germline, CDR1 is SGHNT and CDR2 is YYREEE (reference sequence). J lost 4 bases, V lost 4 bases, and 10 bases had no gene match. This CDR3 is built from 16 residues. The DNA of the CDR3 is TGTGCCAGCAGCGCAGCGACAGGGTTTGGCACCGGGGAGCTGTTTTTT. Translation: CASSAATGFGTGELFF.

This clonotype was seen more than once but under ten times. The DNA of the CDR3 is TGTGCCAGCAGCCCGGGCCTAGGGGGTCCCAAGTACTTC. It encodes CASSPGLGGPKYF. V and J are TRBV9 and TRBJ2-4; tentative D call: TRBD1 (6 bases). This CDR3 is built from 13 residues. Germline loops: CDR1 SGDLS, CDR2 YYNGEE. V was clipped by 4 bases and J by 14 bases, with 19 bases between them. Together with reference TRBV9 and TRBJ2-4, the CDR3 gives the full variable domain: DSGVTQTPKHLITATGQRVTLRCSPRSGDLSVYWYQQSLDQGLQFLIQYYNGEERAKGNILERFSAQQFPDLHSELNLSSLELGDSALYFCASSPGLGGPKYFGAGTRLSVL.

This clonotype has more than one count but fewer than ten. The genes are TRBV7-2 and TRBJ1-2; D remains unclear. CDR1 SGHTA and CDR2 FQGNSA come from the germline V gene. The CDR3 loop spans 13 amino acids. V gave up 6 bases and J gave up 5 bases, with 13 bases separating them. CDR3 loop: CASSPGSTYGYTF. In DNA form, the CDR3 reads TGTGCCAGCAGTCCTGGCAGTACTTATGGCTACACCTTC. Variable domain in full (rest from reference TRBV7-2 and TRBJ1-2): GAGVSQSPSNKVTEKGKDVELRCDPISGHTALYWYRQSLGQGLEFLIYFQGNSAPDKSGLPSDRFSAERTGGSVSTLTIQRTQQEDSAVYLCASSPGSTYGYTFGSGTRLTVV.

This clonotype appeared many times. V is TRBV7-2 and J is TRBJ2-7; 10 bases align to TRBD1. Germline assignment: CDR1 SGHTA and CDR2 FQGNSA. The CDR3 runs 15 residues. The J segment lost 6 bases and the V segment lost 5 bases, leaving 10 bases of the junction unmatched. The CDR3 sequence: CASSNPDRGRFEQYF. The CDR3 DNA follows: TGTGCCAGCAGCAATCCTGACAGGGGGCGCTTCGAGCAGTACTTC.

This clonotype was counted between two and nine times. The V and J genes are TRBV7-2 and TRBJ2-3, with D perhaps TRBD2 (6 bases). The germline V and J ends were trimmed by 5 bases and 6 bases, with 15 bases remaining between them. Germline-derived CDR1 and CDR2 are SGHTA and FQGNSA. The CDR3 sequence is 14 residues long. The CDR3 loop reads CASSQRRGTDTQYF. CDR3 nucleotides: TGTGCCAGCAGCCAAAGGAGGGGTACGGATACGCAGTATTTT. The full variable domain, with the rest looked up from reference TRBV7-2 and TRBJ2-3, is GAGVSQSPSNKVTEKGKDVELRCDPISGHTALYWYRQSLGQGLEFLIYFQGNSAPDKSGLPSDRFSAERTGGSVSTLTIQRTQQEDSAVYLCASSQRRGTDTQYFGPGTRLTVL.

This clonotype showed up just a few times. This sequence joins TRBV5-1 and TRBJ2-3; 8 nucleotides agree with TRBD2. With 6 bases clipped from V and 5 bases from J, the junction kept 17 bases outside the gene matches. CDR3 length: 17 residues. Germline lookup yields CDR1 SGHRS and CDR2 YFSETQ. CDR3 nucleotide sequence: TGCGCCAGCACCGCCGGAGGGGGAGCGGGGGTCTTAGATACGCAGTATTTT. As protein: CASTAGGGAGVLDTQYF.

This clonotype was seen ten or more times. The chain links TRBV12-3 or TRBV12-4 to TRBJ2-7; D remains ambiguous. Trimming took 1 base from V and 3 from J, leaving 10 bases between them. The CDR3 contains 14 residues. As DNA, the CDR3 is TGTGCCAGCAGTTTAGGGCTCATAAACTACGAGCAGTACGTC. This encodes CASSLGLINYEQYV.